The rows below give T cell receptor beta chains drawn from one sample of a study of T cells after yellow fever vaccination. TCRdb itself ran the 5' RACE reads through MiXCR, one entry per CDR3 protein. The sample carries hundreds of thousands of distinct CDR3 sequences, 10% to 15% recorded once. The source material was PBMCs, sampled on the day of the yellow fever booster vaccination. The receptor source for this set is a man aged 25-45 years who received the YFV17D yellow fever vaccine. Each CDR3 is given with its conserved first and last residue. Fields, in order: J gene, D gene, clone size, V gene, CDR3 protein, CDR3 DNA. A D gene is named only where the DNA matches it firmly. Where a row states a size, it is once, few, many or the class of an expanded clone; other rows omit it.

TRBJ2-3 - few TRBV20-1 CSAPATGLNTDTQYF TGCAGTGCCCCGGCAACGGGACTTAACACAGATACGCAGTATTTT
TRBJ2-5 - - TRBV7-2 CASSLEGREAETQYF TGTGCCAGCAGCTTAGAAGGCAGGGAGGCAGAGACCCAGTACTTC
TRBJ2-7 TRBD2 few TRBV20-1 CSARIGFLAGRPYEQYF TGCAGTGCTCGGATCGGATTCTTAGCGGGGCGGCCCTACGAGCAGTACTTC
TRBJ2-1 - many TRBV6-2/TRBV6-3 CASRQDSYNEQFF TGTGCCAGCAGACAGGATTCCTACAATGAGCAGTTCTTC
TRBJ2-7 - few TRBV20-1 CSARDLTSFYEQYF TGCAGTGCTAGAGATCTGACTAGTTTCTACGAGCAGTACTTC
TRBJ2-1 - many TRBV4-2 CASSQEATPTPQFF TGTGCCAGCAGCCAAGAGGCCACCCCAACCCCGCAGTTCTTC
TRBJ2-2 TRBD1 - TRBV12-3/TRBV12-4 CAAVVGQGLSGELFF TGTGCCGCTGTCGTGGGACAGGGGTTGAGCGGGGAGCTGTTTTTT
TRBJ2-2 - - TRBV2 CASTLVGLEGGELFF TGTGCCAGCACATTAGTAGGCCTTGAGGGCGGGGAGCTGTTTTTT
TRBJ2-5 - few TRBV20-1 CSAIGYINGAPQETQYF TGCAGTGCCATCGGCTACATAAACGGGGCGCCGCAAGAGACCCAGTACTTC
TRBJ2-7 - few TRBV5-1 CASRGVGDEQYF TGCGCCAGCAGGGGGGTGGGCGACGAGCAGTACTTC
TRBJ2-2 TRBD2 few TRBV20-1 CSADDLAGATGELFF TGCAGTGCTGACGATTTAGCGGGAGCCACCGGGGAGCTGTTTTTT
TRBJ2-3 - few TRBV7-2 CASSSPGVDTQYF TGTGCCAGCAGCTCCCCTGGGGTAGATACGCAGTATTTT
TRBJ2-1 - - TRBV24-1 CATSDSLFWGVGEQFF TGTGCCACCAGTGATTCGCTTTTTTGGGGCGTCGGTGAGCAGTTCTTC
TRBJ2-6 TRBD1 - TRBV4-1 CASSQGSIFPGQGLSGANVLTF TGCGCCAGCAGCCAAGGGTCTATTTTCCCGGGACAGGGTTTATCTGGGGCCAACGTCCTGACTTTC
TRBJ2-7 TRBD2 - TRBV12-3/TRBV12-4 CASSPDGRMRGEQYF TGTGCCAGCAGTCCTGACGGGAGGATGAGGGGCGAGCAGTACTTC
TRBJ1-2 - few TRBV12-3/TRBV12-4 CASRGPGGGYTF TGTGCCAGCAGGGGGCCTGGTGGGGGCTACACCTTC
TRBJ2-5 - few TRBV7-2 CASSLGGPQETQYF TGTGCCAGCAGTTTGGGGGGGCCCCAAGAGACCCAGTACTTC
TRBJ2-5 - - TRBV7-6 CASSLSWTAQETQYF TGTGCCAGCAGCTTATCGTGGACGGCGCAAGAGACCCAGTACTTC
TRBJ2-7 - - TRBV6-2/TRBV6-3 CASSYSTSWDYEQYF TGTGCCAGCAGTTACTCGACCTCCTGGGACTACGAGCAGTACTTC
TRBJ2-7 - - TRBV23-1 CASSPPRRMCNEQYF TGCGCCAGCAGTCCCCCCCGAAGAATGTGCAACGAGCAGTACTTC
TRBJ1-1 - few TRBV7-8 CASSLTSGGAFF TGTGCCAGCAGCTTAACCTCCGGGGGAGCTTTCTTT
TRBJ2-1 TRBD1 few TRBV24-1 CATSDTGQGGFNEQFF TGTGCCACCAGTGACACTGGACAGGGCGGTTTCAATGAGCAGTTCTTC
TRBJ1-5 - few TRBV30 CAWSLGQNNQPQHF TGTGCCTGGAGTTTGGGGCAAAATAATCAGCCCCAGCATTTT
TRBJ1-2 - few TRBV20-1 CSSRGVQGGSYGYTF TGCAGTAGCCGAGGGGTTCAGGGAGGATCTTATGGCTACACCTTC
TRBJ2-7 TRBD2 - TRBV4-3 CASSQVGLAGGGEQYF TGCGCCAGCAGCCAAGTTGGACTAGCGGGAGGTGGCGAGCAGTACTTC
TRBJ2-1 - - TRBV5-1 CASSLQWASSYNEQFF TGCGCCAGCAGCTTACAATGGGCTAGCTCCTACAATGAGCAGTTCTTC
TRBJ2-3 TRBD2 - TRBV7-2 CASSRPLAGGTDTQYF TGTGCCAGCAGCCGACCCCTGGCGGGAGGCACAGATACGCAGTATTTT
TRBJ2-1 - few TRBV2 CASSVTVEQFF TGTGCCAGCAGTGTAACGGTGGAGCAGTTCTTC
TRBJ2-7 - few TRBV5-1 CASSLEAPGPWSSYEQYF TGCGCCAGCAGCCTTGAGGCCCCGGGGCCGTGGAGCTCCTACGAGCAGTACTTC
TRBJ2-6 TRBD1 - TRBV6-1 CASSRGTGAGANVLTF TGTGCCAGCAGCAGAGGGACAGGGGCTGGGGCCAACGTCCTGACTTTC
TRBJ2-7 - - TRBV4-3 CASSREIGSYEQYF TGCGCCAGCAGCCGGGAGATCGGCAGCTACGAGCAGTACTTC
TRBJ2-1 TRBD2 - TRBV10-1 CASSEVAGRTYNEQFF TGCGCCAGCAGTGAGGTAGCGGGTCGGACCTACAATGAGCAGTTCTTC
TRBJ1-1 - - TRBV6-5 CAISSWGLGSEAFF TGTGCCATCAGTTCATGGGGGCTAGGCTCTGAAGCTTTCTTT
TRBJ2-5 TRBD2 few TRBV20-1 CSARLAGKETQYF TGCAGTGCTAGACTAGCGGGAAAAGAGACCCAGTACTTC
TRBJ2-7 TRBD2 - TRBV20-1 CSAREKENLRLAGTYEQYF TGCAGTGCTAGAGAAAAAGAGAATTTAAGGCTAGCGGGGACCTACGAGCAGTACTTC
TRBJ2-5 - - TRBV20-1 CSARYRDLKGAQYF TGCAGTGCTAGATACCGGGACCTTAAGGGGGCCCAGTACTTC